This TCR beta chain was obtained from a study of shared clonotypes between healthy human individuals. The study, taken as a whole, reports: Shared clonotypes: 4.5% to 5% naive CD4, around 3.4% naive CD8, 2.3% memory CD4, approximately 0.41% memory CD8. Few donors limited the genetic and exposure-history diversity represented.

The CDR3 contains 16 residues. V shed 0 bases and J shed 1 base, with 10 bases lying between them. Germline CDR1 reads SGHNT; CDR2 reads YYREEE (reference sequence). Turning to this clone: What it binds is unknown.

Sequencing was performed with immunoSEQ multiplex PCR; in TCRdb, only in-frame clones are kept and a portion is missing. This table has approximately 2.4 million clones, more than 90% appearing once. V and J are TRBV5-4 and TRBJ2-2, with D perhaps matching TRBD1 (6 bases). The specimen sequenced was naive CD4+ T cells sorted from blood. Subset: CD45RA+ positively selected. The receptor was derived from a man aged 18 to 29 in good health. CDR3 nucleotide sequence: TGTGCCAGCAGCTTGGCCAGGGGACAGAACACCGGGGAGCTGTTTTTT. Translated, it gives CASSLARGQNTGELFF.